The text below deals with one T cell receptor (beta chain). The target antigen is unknown. This sample is drawn from a study of immune evolution from preneoplasia to lung adenocarcinoma. Turning to the study itself: HLA loss of heterozygosity: approximately 7.5% AIS, 15% MIA, more than 25% ADC, none AAH. Study results and limitations: T cell clonality was higher in KRAS-mutant than EGFR-mutant or wild-type nodules. Later-stage lesions seemingly showed higher T cell density and diversity than normal lung.

Assay used: immunoSEQ multiplex PCR; TCRdb lists only in-frame clones, some missing. This sample carries 6,500 to 10,000 clones, roughly 83% of them seen once, and the ten largest clones take 2.3%. The sequence came from a person aged 45-69 years with lung adenocarcinoma. Material for sequencing was FFPE invasive lung adenocarcinoma tissue.

Here the CDR3 DNA reads TGTGCCAGCAGCGTAACTGCCCTGGGGCCCATCTCCTACAATGAGCAGTTCTTC. Encoded protein: CASSVTALGPISYNEQFF. V is TRBV9 and J is TRBJ2-1, with TRBD1 as a possible D gene (5 bases). Germline CDR1 and CDR2: SGDLS and YYNGEE. Between the trimmed V and J ends, which lost 1 base and 0 bases, there was a span of 17 bases. The CDR3 runs to 18 residues.